This TCR beta chain was documented in a study of T cell repertoires in cytomegalovirus infection. Study-wide background: Indications of both CMV infection and matching HLA type were provided by public TCR beta signatures.

General study results and limits: In two of eight donors, the top clonotype was HLA-C-restricted CMV-specific. People with CMV and the relevant HLA were identified by cumulative public TCR beta family frequency.

Each CDR3 protein gets one entry after TCRdb re-called the reads with MiXCR. The sample carries 250,000 or so distinct CDR3 sequences, about a sixth recorded once. V lost 3 bases to trimming and J lost 1 base; unmatched junction nucleotides: 4. The CDR3 totals 16 residues. In regard to this clonotype: What it binds is unknown.

The sequence was collected from a human donor in good health (CMV status not recorded). Some clones in this sample may be carry-over from other donors' samples. This chain joins TRBV12-3 or TRBV12-4 and TRBJ2-7; 12 bases fit TRBD2. The sample consisted of CD8+ T cells from PBMCs. The CDR3 spells CASSLLGLAGSYEQYF. CDR3 DNA sequence: TGTGCCAGCAGTTTGCTCGGACTAGCGGGGTCCTACGAGCAGTACTTC.